The clone carrying this TCR beta chain was recorded a few times. The entry originates in a study of blood T cell repertoires in COVID-19. Study details: Samples representing acute and convalescent COVID-19 were sourced from the United States, Italy and Spain. The analysed material was cDNA or gDNA that came from T cells, B-cell-depleted T cells, or PBMCs.

Allocation to cohorts depended on clinical history reported by the participants. The V and J ends lost 5 bases and 7 bases respectively, with 14 bases between them. The CDR3 length is 14 residues. Germline lookup yields CDR1 MGHRA and CDR2 YSYEKL. In the original analysis: It was from reference gene primer amplification that nucleated cell counts were estimated. Method: immunoSEQ multiplex PCR; TCRdb's copy keeps in-frame clones and lacks some. The V and J calls and clone size were taken over from that table, and D and trimming were inferred from the DNA. The data show roughly 160,000 clones, approximately 80% seen once.

The origin of this receptor is a woman between 55 and 75 years old who had recovered from COVID-19. The specimen was PBMCs or T cells enriched from blood (not recorded which). The chain joins TRBV4-1 to TRBJ1-4, with a weak D call TRBD1 (5 bases). Here the CDR3 DNA reads TGCGCCAGCAGCATGCCGGCGGGGCGTGAAAAACTGTTTTTT. Its translation: CASSMPAGREKLFF.